This T cell receptor (beta chain) was found in a study of blood T cell repertoires in COVID-19. About the study: PBMCs, B-cell-depleted T cells, or T cells provided the cDNA or gDNA that made up the material.

Clinical history reported by participants formed the basis on which cohorts were assigned. Among Cohort 3 donors, those recovered had two negative PCRs, clearance, or symptom resolution. The method was immunoSEQ multiplex PCR; TCRdb's version includes in-frame clones alone and lacks a portion of them. Of approximately 290,000 clones listed, 70% to 90% are singletons. Germline CDR1 reads MNHEY; CDR2 reads SVGAGI. The CDR3 consists of 15 residues. V lost 6 bases to trimming and J lost 0 bases; unmatched junction nucleotides: 6. V gene TRBV6-5 combines with J gene TRBJ2-3; 7 bases are shared with TRBD1. This sequence was found in a woman aged 25-40 years who had recovered from COVID-19. Sequencing was done on a sample of PBMCs or T cells enriched from blood (not recorded which). CDR3 DNA: TGTGCCAGCAGGAGGACAGGTACTAGCACAGATACGCAGTATTTT. This codes for CASRRTGTSTDTQYF.